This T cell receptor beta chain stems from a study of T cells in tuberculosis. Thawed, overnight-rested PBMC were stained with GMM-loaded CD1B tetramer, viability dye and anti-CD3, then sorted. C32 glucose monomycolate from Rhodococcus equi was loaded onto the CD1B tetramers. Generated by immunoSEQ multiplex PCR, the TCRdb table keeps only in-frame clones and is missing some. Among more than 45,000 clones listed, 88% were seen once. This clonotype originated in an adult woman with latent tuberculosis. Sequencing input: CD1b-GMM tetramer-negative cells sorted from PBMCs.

CDR3 sequence reads: CASSLTAGSGANVLTF. DNA for the CDR3: TGCGCCAGCAGCCTAACGGCGGGCTCTGGGGCCAACGTCCTGACTTTC. This chain links TRBV4-1 with TRBJ2-6; possibly TRBD2 for D (5 bases). CDR3 size: 16 residues. CDR1 MGHRA and CDR2 YSYEKL come from the germline V gene. V lost 4 bases to trimming and J lost 0 bases, with 10 bases between them.